The 25 T cell receptor beta chains in this list originate from one sample, sequenced in a study of control samples from healthy donors and cancer patients. Assay: immunoSEQ multiplex PCR; the TCRdb copy retains only in-frame clones and omits some. The table records 150,000 to 190,000 clones, nearly 95% of them present only once. The sequencing sample was made of blood. These receptors were taken from a man in his fifties in good health.

The CDR3 nucleotides are TGTGCCACCAGCACCTTTACTAGCGGGAGGTACGAGCAGTACTTC. It codes for CATSTFTSGRYEQYF. This sequence joins TRBV15 and TRBJ2-7, with 12 positions matching TRBD2. Germline assignment: CDR1 LNHNV and CDR2 YYDKDF (reference sequence). The CDR3 runs 15 residues. The V and J ends lost 4 bases and 4 bases, in that order; junction bases with no gene match: 5.

The chain uses TRBV9 and TRBJ1-2; TRBD1 matches 10 bases. Per germline, CDR1 SGDLS and CDR2 YYNGEE. V was clipped by 3 bases and J by 0 bases; unmatched bases: 11. The CDR3 is 18 residues long. The CDR3 region has the DNA TGTGCCAGCAGCGGAGGTGCCGGGACAGGGGCATCTAACTATGGCTACACCTTC. It translates to CASSGGAGTGASNYGYTF.

As for this clone: An end of the junction does not agree with germline; a read error may underlie this. The CDR3 region is CASSLGSGSPGNF. The CDR3 DNA is TGTGCCAGCAGTTTAGGGTCGGGCTCCCCCGGGAACTTC. The chain combines TRBV12-3 or TRBV12-4 with TRBJ2-7, with D possibly being TRBD2 (5 bases). CDR3 length equals 13 residues.

V gene TRBV7-9 combines with J gene TRBJ2-5; TRBD2 might be the D (5 bases). V shed 6 bases and J shed 2 bases, with 19 bases lying between them. Germline V gene sequence: CDR1 SEHNR, CDR2 FQNEAQ (reference sequence). The CDR3 is 16 amino acids. The CDR3 DNA follows: TGTGCCAGCAGATACCAGCCGGGGAGAGGGCAAGAGACCCAGTACTTC. Translation: CASRYQPGRGQETQYF.

The chain combines TRBV5-1 with TRBJ2-1; the match to TRBD2 covers 9 bases. V trimming: 0 bases; J trimming: 8 bases; junction bases outside the gene matches: 6. The CDR3 is made up of 15 amino acids. Germline assignment: CDR1 SGHRS and CDR2 YFSETQ. The CDR3 DNA sequence: TGCGCCAGCAGCTTGGGATCTAGCGGGAACGATGAGCAGTTCTTC. Its protein product is CASSLGSSGNDEQFF.

The genes are TRBV6-2 or TRBV6-3 and TRBJ2-3; tentatively, D is TRBD1 (5 bases). This CDR3 contains 12 residues. From germline, CDR1 is MNHEY and CDR2 SVGEGT. Between the trimmed V and J ends, which lost 2 bases and 5 bases, there was a span of 5 bases. CDR3 protein: CASSYRGDTQYF. The DNA of the CDR3 is TGTGCCAGCAGTTACAGGGGAGATACGCAGTATTTT.

A single count supports this clone. This chain joins TRBV11-3 and TRBJ2-7, with 13 bases fitting TRBD2. The CDR3 has 18 residues. Germline values: CDR1 SGHNT, CDR2 YENEEA. V was clipped by 1 base and J by 2 bases; unmatched bases: 8. The chain's CDR3 is CASSLARLAGGGAYEQYF. Written as DNA, the CDR3 is TGTGCCAGCAGCTTAGCACGACTAGCGGGAGGAGGTGCCTACGAGCAGTACTTC.

In nucleotides, the CDR3 is TGTGCCAGCAGTTATGCAGGGGACAACTACGAGCAGTACTTC. It yields the protein CASSYAGDNYEQYF. The J gene is TRBJ2-7, the V gene TRBV6-5, with a possible D match to TRBD1 (6 bases). The CDR3 is made up of 14 amino acids. The V end lost 3 bases, the J end lost 3 bases, and 12 bases lay between the germline ends. Per germline, CDR1 MNHEY and CDR2 SVGAGI.

Worth noting for this clone: The same CDR3 arises from other DNA sequences in this sample as well. The V gene is TRBV28, the J gene TRBJ2-1, with 10 bases identical to TRBD2. V lost 6 bases to trimming and J lost 6 bases; unmatched junction nucleotides: 11. This CDR3 spans 16 amino acids. Germline V lookup: CDR1 MDHEN, CDR2 SYDVKM. The DNA of the CDR3 is TGTGCCAGCAGCCCAGCCCTAGCGGGAGTTCGCAATGAGCAGTTCTTC. Protein sequence: CASSPALAGVRNEQFF. The full variable domain, with the rest looked up from reference TRBV28 and TRBJ2-1, is DVKVTQSSRYLVKRTGEKVFLECVQDMDHENMFWYRQDPGLGLRLIYFSYDVKMKEKGDIPEGYSVSREKKERFSLILESASTNQTSMYLCASSPALAGVRNEQFFGPGTRLTVL.

V is TRBV19 and J is TRBJ2-3; 13 nucleotides align to TRBD2. The trim removed 8 bases at V and 5 bases at J, leaving 7 bases unmatched. Germline V gives CDR1 LNHDA, CDR2 SQIVND (reference sequence). The CDR3 length is 15 residues. In nucleotides, the CDR3 is TGTGCCAGTCGCTCCGGGACTAGCGGGAAAGATACGCAGTATTTT. This sequence encodes CASRSGTSGKDTQYF.

This chain connects TRBV30 to TRBJ1-2; 8 nucleotides agree with TRBD1. J gave up 1 base and V 5 bases, and 9 bases lay outside the gene matches. The germline gives CDR1 GTSNPN, CDR2 SVGIG (reference sequence). The CDR3 sequence is 15 residues long. The CDR3 region has the DNA TGTGCCTGGCTCCGGGACAGGATATTTAACTATGGCTACACCTTC. Translating it yields CAWLRDRIFNYGYTF.

The chain carries TRBV5-1 and TRBJ2-5; TRBD1 matches at 8 bases. This CDR3 is 14 amino acids long. The junction had 3 bases not matched to a gene; V was cut back by 4 bases and J by 1 base. Germline V gene lookup returns CDR1 SGHRS and CDR2 YFSETQ. This CDR3 is CASSAGTGQETQYF. Here the CDR3 DNA reads TGCGCCAGCAGCGCTGGGACAGGCCAAGAGACCCAGTACTTC.

The rearrangement uses TRBV28 and TRBJ2-5; no clear D. The germline CDR1 and CDR2 sequences are MDHEN and SYDVKM. V dropped 4 bases and J dropped 1 base, with 1 base sitting between them. This CDR3 contains 11 residues. This CDR3 reads CASSSQETQYF. The CDR3 nucleotides read TGTGCCAGCAGTTCCCAAGAGACCCAGTACTTC.

The chain is built from TRBV27 and TRBJ2-1; TRBD1 matches 7 bases. V shed 5 bases, J shed 1 base, and the junction held 5 bases outside the gene matches. CDR3 length: 15 amino acids. CDR1 is MNHEY, CDR2 SMNVEV, per germline (reference sequence). The CDR3 here is CASSVTGASYNEQFF. The DNA of the CDR3 is TGTGCCAGCAGTGTAACAGGGGCATCCTACAATGAGCAGTTCTTC.

The CDR3 is CATSAVEGTGYNEQFF. The CDR3 DNA follows: TGTGCCACCAGTGCCGTTGAAGGGACTGGATACAATGAGCAGTTCTTC. The chain couples TRBV24-1 to TRBJ2-1; possible D gene TRBD2, 6 bases. The CDR3 consists of 16 residues. The V end was cut by 5 bases, the J end by 4 bases, with 17 bases between. The V gene's germline CDR1 is KGHDR and CDR2 SFDVKD.

The genes are TRBV7-9 and TRBJ2-5; D tentatively reads TRBD1 or TRBD2 (5 bases each). CDR1 is SEHNR and CDR2 is FQNEAQ in the germline V gene (reference sequence). This CDR3 has 13 residues. V was pared by 7 bases and J by 5 bases, with 14 bases between. Written as DNA, the CDR3 is TGTGCCAGCATCCCCCCCGGGACGGAGACCCAGTACTTC. It yields the protein CASIPPGTETQYF.

The V call is TRBV21-1, the J call TRBJ2-1; the listed D gene, TRBD1, was not tested against the DNA. TRBV21-1 is designated a pseudogene. The CDR3 totals 18 residues. The CDR3 protein is CASSPQGGTPGSYNEQFF. The CDR3 DNA reads TGTGCCAGCAGCCCCCAAGGGGGAACGCCCGGCTCCTACAATGAGCAGTTCTTC.

The chain is built from TRBV7-2 and TRBJ2-2; no clear D gene. Germline CDR1 and CDR2: SGHTA and FQGNSA. Trimming took off 1 base at V and 7 bases at J, with 10 bases between the two ends. This CDR3 comprises 14 residues. Here the CDR3 DNA reads TGTGCCAGCAGCTTAGGCTCCCAAGTCGGGGAGCTGTTTTTT. It codes for CASSLGSQVGELFF.

This clone was counted between two and nine times. The rearrangement uses TRBV7-9 and TRBJ2-1; 13 bases are a match to TRBD2. Germline CDR1 SEHNR, CDR2 FQNEAQ (reference sequence). J was trimmed by 5 bases and V by 5 bases; bases with no gene match: 6. The CDR3 extends over 16 amino acids. The CDR3 DNA sequence: TGTGCCAGCAGCACCAGGACTAGCGGGAGCCACAATGAGCAGTTCTTC. This sequence encodes CASSTRTSGSHNEQFF.

This rearrangement joins TRBV4-2 to TRBJ2-3, with unresolved D. Germline lookup yields CDR1 LGHNA and CDR2 YNFKEQ. The CDR3 runs to 16 residues. V was trimmed by 4 bases and J by 2 bases, leaving 16 bases between them. CDR3 residues: CASSLSTGGITDTQYF. The CDR3 bases are TGTGCCAGCAGCCTTTCGACTGGTGGGATCACAGATACGCAGTATTTT.

The gene calls are TRBV2 and TRBJ2-1; 7 positions agree with TRBD2. The CDR3 spans 14 residues. Per germline, CDR1 SNHLY and CDR2 FYNNEI. V shed 1 base, J shed 13 bases, and the junction held 10 bases outside the gene matches. CDR3: CASSEGHSGLRQFF. In DNA, the CDR3 is TGTGCCAGCAGTGAAGGGCATAGCGGGCTGCGACAGTTCTTC.

J is TRBJ2-7 and V is TRBV10-3; 9 bases line up with TRBD1. Per germline, CDR1 ENHRY and CDR2 SYGVKD. CDR3 size: 14 residues. V was pared by 2 bases and J by 3 bases, with 2 bases of the junction left unmatched. CDR3 in DNA: TGTGCCATCAGTGAGCTGACAGGGGGCTACGAGCAGTACTTC. Translation: CAISELTGGYEQYF.

V usage is TRBV27 and J usage is TRBJ1-5, with no clear D. The CDR3 has 13 residues. Trimming removed 6 bases from V and 6 bases from J, with 12 bases in between. CDR1 is MNHEY, CDR2 SMNVEV, per germline (reference sequence). For the CDR3, the DNA is TGTGCCAGCAGCCTAGCCCCGACTCAGCCCCAGCATTTT. This translates into CASSLAPTQPQHF.

This clone was counted between two and nine times. The rearrangement uses TRBV7-9 and TRBJ2-7; perhaps TRBD2 as D (5 bases). Germline lookup yields CDR1 SEHNR and CDR2 FQNEAQ (reference sequence). The CDR3 has 15 residues. Trimming removed 1 base at V and 7 bases at J, with 17 bases between. The CDR3: CASSLVGGRSDEQYF. The CDR3 DNA follows: TGTGCCAGCAGCTTAGTTGGAGGACGGTCGGATGAGCAGTACTTC.

The rearrangement joins TRBV5-6 to TRBJ2-7; perhaps TRBD2 as D (5 bases). This CDR3 has 16 residues. The V gene lost 0 bases and the J gene lost 4 bases, with 17 bases spanning the gap. Germline V gene sequence: CDR1 SGHDT, CDR2 YYEEEE. CDR3 DNA sequence: TGTGCCAGCAGCTTGGGAGGTAGCGCGAGTTATTACGAGCAGTACTTC. This encodes CASSLGGSASYYEQYF.